This passage covers 26 T cell receptor beta chains from one sample sequenced in a study of shared clonotypes between healthy human individuals. Sequencing was performed with immunoSEQ multiplex PCR; in TCRdb, only in-frame clones are kept and a portion is missing. There are over a million clones in the sample; roughly 98.5% occur only once, and approximately 0.38% lies in the top ten. The sample consisted of naive CD4+ T cells sorted from blood. This sample's subset: CD45RA+ positively selected. These receptors were taken from a man aged 30 to 45 in good health.

This chain links TRBV30 with TRBJ1-2; 7 bases line up with TRBD1. CDR3 size: 13 residues. Germline CDR1 reads GTSNPN; CDR2 reads SVGIG (reference sequence). After removal of 0 bases from V and 7 bases from J, the junction contained 5 bases not matched to a gene. CDR3 nucleotides: TGTGCCTGGAGTGTAATGGCAGGGGGTGGCTACACCTTC. Translated: CAWSVMAGGGYTF.

CDR3 region: CASSPHTGLAGVNGYEQYF. The CDR3 DNA reads TGTGCCAGCAGTCCCCATACGGGACTAGCGGGAGTTAACGGCTACGAGCAGTACTTC. This chain connects TRBV28 to TRBJ2-7, with 14 nucleotides matching TRBD2. The trim removed 5 bases at V and 3 bases at J, leaving 15 bases unmatched. Germline V gene data show CDR1 as MDHEN and CDR2 as SYDVKM. The CDR3 sequence is 19 residues long.

V and J are TRBV25-1 and TRBJ2-2; D may be TRBD2 (6 bases). Deletions cut 4 bases from V and 4 bases from J, with 10 bases between. The germline V gene has CDR1 MGHDK and CDR2 SYGVNS. The CDR3 covers 14 residues. The CDR3 DNA reads TGTGCCAGCAGTGTGGGAGGCCCCACCGGGGAGCTGTTTTTT. Translation gives CASSVGGPTGELFF.

The J gene is TRBJ2-3, the V gene TRBV27; D is ambiguous. Germline assignment: CDR1 MNHEY and CDR2 SMNVEV (reference sequence). The ends were cut back, 5 bases at V and 0 bases at J, with 12 bases in the middle. The CDR3 sequence is 15 residues long. The CDR3 coding sequence is TGTGCCAGCAGTCCTCTCGGACCTAGCACAGATACGCAGTATTTT. Its translation is CASSPLGPSTDTQYF.

This clone was seen a single time. This chain uses TRBV6-5 with TRBJ1-3; D is ambiguous. Trimming shortened V by 5 bases and J by 0 bases, and 8 bases separated the two germline ends. CDR1 and CDR2 (germline): MNHEY, SVGAGI. The CDR3 consists of 14 residues. The CDR3 coding sequence is TGTGCCAGCAGTCAGGCCGTCTCTGGAAACACCATATATTTT. Amino acids: CASSQAVSGNTIYF.

The gene calls are TRBV10-2 and TRBJ2-3; possible D gene TRBD2, 5 bases. The V and J ends lost 9 bases and 5 bases respectively, with 21 bases between them. Germline assignment: CDR1 WSHSY and CDR2 SAAADI. This CDR3 comprises 15 residues. CDR3 DNA sequence: TGCGCCAGTACTAATGACTACGGCGAGATAGATACGCAGTATTTT. It is translated as CASTNDYGEIDTQYF.

This chain connects TRBV15 to TRBJ2-7, with D uncertain. V lost 3 bases to trimming and J lost 6 bases, with 15 bases between them. The CDR3 is 14 amino acids. Per the germline V gene, CDR1 is LNHNV and CDR2 is YYDKDF (reference sequence). This chain's CDR3 is CATSRVIGSGEQYF. In DNA form, the CDR3 reads TGTGCCACCAGCAGGGTCATCGGCTCTGGCGAGCAGTACTTC.

The gene calls are TRBV7-9 and TRBJ2-3, with D hard to call. Trimming removed 1 base from V and 4 bases from J, with 12 bases in between. The CDR3 sequence is 15 residues long. Germline CDR1 reads SEHNR; CDR2 reads FQNEAQ (reference sequence). For the CDR3, the DNA is TGTGCCAGCAGCTTAGGAGAGGTGATGGCAGATACGCAGTATTTT. It specifies CASSLGEVMADTQYF.

V gene TRBV7-2 combines with J gene TRBJ2-3; D unclear. CDR3 length equals 16 residues. Looked up from germline, CDR1 is SGHTA and CDR2 is FQGNSA. V shed 2 bases and J shed 0 bases, with 12 bases lying between them. CDR3 loop: CASSLKRSGSTDTQYF. The CDR3 coding sequence is TGTGCCAGCAGCTTAAAGAGATCTGGGAGCACAGATACGCAGTATTTT.

The chain recombines TRBV6-6 with TRBJ1-5, with D tentatively TRBD1 (6 bases). CDR1 and CDR2 from the germline V gene are MNHNY and SVGAGI (reference sequence). The CDR3 totals 14 residues. With 7 bases removed from V and 5 bases from J, the gap between germline ends came to 15 bases. The CDR3 spells CASTFGGHDQPQHF. Written as DNA, the CDR3 is TGTGCCAGCACCTTTGGGGGCCATGATCAGCCCCAGCATTTT.

This chain links TRBV5-1 with TRBJ1-1, with D hard to call. V was cut by 0 bases and J by 5 bases, with 8 bases left in between. CDR1 and CDR2 (germline): SGHRS, YFSETQ. This CDR3 has 13 amino acids. The CDR3 region is CASSLDAITEAFF. DNA of the CDR3: TGCGCCAGCAGCTTGGATGCGATAACTGAAGCTTTCTTT. The full variable domain, its missing parts supplied by reference TRBV5-1 and TRBJ1-1, is KAGVTQTPRYLIKTRGQQVTLSCSPISGHRSVSWYQQTPGQGLQFLFEYFSETQRNKGNFPGRFSGRQFSNSRSEMNVSTLELGDSALYLCASSLDAITEAFFGQGTRLTVV.

V and J are TRBV19 and TRBJ2-6; TRBD2 matches at 7 bases. From germline, CDR1 is LNHDA and CDR2 SQIVND (reference sequence). V was clipped by 3 bases and J by 0 bases; unmatched bases: 8. CDR3 size: 18 residues. Written as DNA, the CDR3 is TGTGCCAGTAGTATCCTTTTAGCGGGCTTCTCTGGGGCCAACGTCCTGACTTTC. Residues: CASSILLAGFSGANVLTF.

The chain combines TRBV27 with TRBJ2-1; 7 bases map to TRBD2. Looked up from germline, CDR1 is MNHEY and CDR2 is SMNVEV (reference sequence). This CDR3 has 15 amino acids. The V segment lost 3 bases and the J segment 5 bases; nucleotides outside the gene matches: 7. CDR3 protein: CASSFPGLKDNEQFF. The CDR3 bases are TGTGCCAGCAGTTTTCCGGGACTAAAGGACAATGAGCAGTTCTTC.

V is TRBV12-5 and J is TRBJ2-5; TRBD2 aligns across 14 bases. In germline, CDR1 is LGHNT, CDR2 FRNRAP. The CDR3 totals 15 residues. J was trimmed by 3 bases and V by 5 bases; bases with no gene match: 2. CDR3 sequence: CASGRGLAGEETQYF. The CDR3 DNA is TGTGCTAGTGGTCGGGGACTAGCGGGAGAAGAGACCCAGTACTTC.

The V and J genes are TRBV9 and TRBJ2-7; 14 bases map to TRBD2. The germline gives CDR1 SGDLS, CDR2 YYNGEE. The CDR3 runs to 18 residues. Germline trimming cut 4 bases from V and 0 bases from J; bases unmatched to any gene: 9. The CDR3 bases are TGTGCCAGCAGCCCCGGGACTAGCGGGAGAGGTAGCTCCTACGAGCAGTACTTC. It translates to CASSPGTSGRGSSYEQYF.

The chain uses TRBV7-9 and TRBJ2-3, with D possibly being TRBD2 (5 bases). Trimming left V 5 bases short and J 2 bases short, with 14 bases between. Germline CDR1 reads SEHNR; CDR2 reads FQNEAQ (reference sequence). This CDR3 has 15 amino acids. CDR3 protein: CASSPWRTNTDTQYF. DNA for the CDR3: TGTGCCAGCAGCCCTTGGAGGACGAACACAGATACGCAGTATTTT. The complete variable domain, with remaining parts taken from reference TRBV7-9 and TRBJ2-3, reads DTGVSQNPRHKITKRGQNVTFRCDPISEHNRLYWYRQTLGQGPEFLTYFQNEAQLEKSRLLSDRFSAERPKGSFSTLEIQRTEQGDSAMYLCASSPWRTNTDTQYFGPGTRLTVL.

The sample holds one count of this clone. V usage is TRBV9 and J usage is TRBJ1-1, with D possibly TRBD1 on 5 matching bases. The germline V and J ends were trimmed by 0 bases and 0 bases, with 9 bases remaining between them. Germline CDR1 reads SGDLS; CDR2 reads YYNGEE. The CDR3 loop spans 15 amino acids. The CDR3 DNA reads TGTGCCAGCAGCGTAGGGACAACGTTGAACACTGAAGCTTTCTTT. Its translation is CASSVGTTLNTEAFF. Filled out from reference TRBV9 and TRBJ1-1, the complete variable domain reads DSGVTQTPKHLITATGQRVTLRCSPRSGDLSVYWYQQSLDQGLQFLIQYYNGEERAKGNILERFSAQQFPDLHSELNLSSLELGDSALYFCASSVGTTLNTEAFFGQGTRLTVV.

V is TRBV7-2 and J is TRBJ1-5; the D is unclear. Trimming left V 0 bases short and J 4 bases short, with 13 bases between. The CDR3 has 16 residues. The germline gives CDR1 SGHTA, CDR2 FQGNSA. DNA of the CDR3: TGTGCCAGCAGCTTAGCCTGGGCCTTGGGGAATCAGCCCCAGCATTTT. It translates to CASSLAWALGNQPQHF.

The chain carries TRBV7-2 and TRBJ2-3; 8 positions agree with TRBD2. The CDR3 is 17 amino acids. Germline values: CDR1 SGHTA, CDR2 FQGNSA. V lost 1 base to trimming and J lost 1 base; unmatched junction nucleotides: 7. CDR3 amino acids: CASSLVSLADRTDTQYF. The CDR3 DNA is TGTGCCAGCAGCTTAGTTTCACTAGCGGACCGCACAGATACGCAGTATTTT.

This clone was seen only once. The chain has TRBV7-6 and TRBJ2-1; 7 positions match TRBD2. Losses at the gene ends were 3 bases for V and 5 bases for J; bases not matched to a gene: 4. Germline CDR1 SGHVS, CDR2 FNYEAQ. This CDR3 spans 14 amino acids. DNA for the CDR3: TGTGCCAGCAGCTTGGTCGGGAGGAACAATGAGCAGTTCTTC. Its translation is CASSLVGRNNEQFF.

This clone was recorded only once. The CDR3 DNA sequence: TGCGCCAGCAGCTTGGCTGGCGTGGCGGCTAGCAAGGCGTTGGAGCAGTACTTC. Its protein is CASSLAGVAASKALEQYF. The chain carries TRBV5-1 and TRBJ2-7; a possible D gene is TRBD2 (5 bases). V was cut by 0 bases and J by 7 bases, with 26 bases left in between. Germline V gene lookup returns CDR1 SGHRS and CDR2 YFSETQ. There are 18 residues in the CDR3.

The rearrangement uses TRBV7-2 and TRBJ2-5; 15 nucleotides align to TRBD2. Looked up from germline, CDR1 is SGHTA and CDR2 is FQGNSA. With 1 base clipped from V and 2 bases from J, the junction kept 2 bases outside the gene matches. This CDR3 is 17 amino acids long. The CDR3 coding sequence is TGTGCCAGCAGCTTAGGGGGACTAGCGGGAGGTCAAGAGACCCAGTACTTC. This translates into CASSLGGLAGGQETQYF.

In DNA, the CDR3 is TGTGCCAGCAGCAACGTCCAGTGGGATACGCAGTATTTT. Translated: CASSNVQWDTQYF. V gene TRBV7-8 combines with J gene TRBJ2-3; D remains unclear. This CDR3 region has 13 residues. Trimming shortened V by 5 bases and J by 6 bases, and 12 bases separated the two germline ends. Germline V gene sequence: CDR1 SGHVS, CDR2 FQNEAQ. The full variable domain, its missing parts supplied by reference TRBV7-8 and TRBJ2-3, is GAGVSQSPRYKVAKRGQDVALRCDPISGHVSLFWYQQALGQGPEFLTYFQNEAQLDKSGLPSDRFFAERPEGSVSTLKIQRTQQEDSAVYLCASSNVQWDTQYFGPGTRLTVL.

V and J are TRBV9 and TRBJ2-5, with D unresolved. Trimming stripped 0 bases from V and 5 bases from J, with 8 bases between. Germline values: CDR1 SGDLS, CDR2 YYNGEE. This CDR3 is 13 amino acids long. CDR3 sequence (DNA): TGTGCCAGCAGCGTAGATGGGTGGGAGACCCAGTACTTC. Its protein product is CASSVDGWETQYF.

This sequence joins TRBV5-1 and TRBJ2-1; 7 bases fit TRBD2. The junction had 5 bases not matched to a gene; V was cut back by 4 bases and J by 1 base. Germline CDR1 is SGHRS and CDR2 is YFSETQ. CDR3 length: 15 amino acids. For the CDR3, the DNA is TGCGCCAGCAGCCGAAGCGGGATGTCCTACAATGAGCAGTTCTTC. It is translated as CASSRSGMSYNEQFF.

The V and J genes are TRBV5-1 and TRBJ2-3; 8 bases match TRBD2. Trimming at V came to 2 bases and at J to 4 bases, leaving 6 bases not matched to a gene. This CDR3 is 15 amino acids long. CDR1 SGHRS and CDR2 YFSETQ come from the germline V gene. The CDR3 here is CASSLEVAGPDTQYF. CDR3 nucleotides: TGCGCCAGCAGCTTAGAGGTAGCGGGACCAGATACGCAGTATTTT. Using reference TRBV5-1 and TRBJ2-3 for the parts outside the CDR3, the full variable domain is KAGVTQTPRYLIKTRGQQVTLSCSPISGHRSVSWYQQTPGQGLQFLFEYFSETQRNKGNFPGRFSGRQFSNSRSEMNVSTLELGDSALYLCASSLEVAGPDTQYFGPGTRLTVL.